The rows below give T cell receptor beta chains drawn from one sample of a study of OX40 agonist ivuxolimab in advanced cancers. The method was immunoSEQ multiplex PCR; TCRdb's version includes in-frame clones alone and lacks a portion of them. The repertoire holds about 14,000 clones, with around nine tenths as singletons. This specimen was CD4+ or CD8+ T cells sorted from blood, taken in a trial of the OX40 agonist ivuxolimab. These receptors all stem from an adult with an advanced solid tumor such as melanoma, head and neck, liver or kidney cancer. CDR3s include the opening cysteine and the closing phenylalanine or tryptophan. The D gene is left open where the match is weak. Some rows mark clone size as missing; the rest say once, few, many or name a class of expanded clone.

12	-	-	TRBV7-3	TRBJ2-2	TGTGCCAGCAGAGGCGTGGACGGGGAGCCGTTTTTT	CASRGVDGEPFF
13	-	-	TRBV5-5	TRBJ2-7	TGTGCCAGCAGCTTGGAACAGGTCCACGAGCAGTACTTC	CASSLEQVHEQYF
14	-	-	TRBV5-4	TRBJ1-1	TGTGCCAGCGCCGCGGGGGGCATGAACACTGAAGCTTTCTTT	CASAAGGMNTEAFF
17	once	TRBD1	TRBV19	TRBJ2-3	TGTGCCAGTAGTATAGATTCAAACAGGGGTGGGACAGATACGCAGTATTTT	CASSIDSNRGGTDTQYF
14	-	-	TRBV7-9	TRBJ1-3	TGTGCCAGCAGCGCCCGGGGCTCTGGAAACACCATATATTTT	CASSARGSGNTIYF
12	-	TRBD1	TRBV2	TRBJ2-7	TGTGCCAGCAGCGAGGACAGGTACGAGCAGTACTTC	CASSEDRYEQYF
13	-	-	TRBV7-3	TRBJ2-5	TGTGCCAGCAGCTTAGAGGGGTGGGGGACCCAGTACTTC	CASSLEGWGTQYF
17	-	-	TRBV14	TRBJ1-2	TGTGCCAGCAGCCAAGAAGGGGGGGGCAGATTCAACTATGGCTACACCTTC	CASSQEGGGRFNYGYTF
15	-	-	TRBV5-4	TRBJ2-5	TGTGCCAGCAGCTTGGAGGGGGGCGACGGAGAGACCCAGTACTTC	CASSLEGGDGETQYF
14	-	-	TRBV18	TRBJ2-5	TGTGCCAGCTCACTCTGGGGGGACGATGAGACCCAGTACTTC	CASSLWGDDETQYF
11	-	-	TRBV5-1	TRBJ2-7	TGCGCCAGCAGCAACTCCTACGAGCAGTACTTC	CASSNSYEQYF
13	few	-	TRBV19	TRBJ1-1	TGTGCCAGTAGCGCCATGGGCCGAACTGAAGCTTTCTTT	CASSAMGRTEAFF
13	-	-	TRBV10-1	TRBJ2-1	TGCGCCAGCAGTGAGGGAGTAGGGAATGAGCAGTTCTTC	CASSEGVGNEQFF
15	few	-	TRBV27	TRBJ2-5	TGTGCCAGCAGTTTCGGGCGTGGCGGGCGAGAGACCCAGTACTTC	CASSFGRGGRETQYF
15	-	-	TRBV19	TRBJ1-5	TGTGCCAGTAGTATAGCCCTCCGGATCGAAGGGCCCCAGCATTTT	CASSIALRIEGPQHF
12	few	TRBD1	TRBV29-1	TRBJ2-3	TGCAGCGTTTGGACAGGGGGAGATACGCAGTATTTT	CSVWTGGDTQYF
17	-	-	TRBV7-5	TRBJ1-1	TGTGCCAGAACCCCCGGACAGGACCGATCCGTCGACACTGAAGCTTTCTTT	CARTPGQDRSVDTEAFF
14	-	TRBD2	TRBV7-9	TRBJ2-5	TGTGCCAGCAGCTTGGGACTAGCGAGAGAGACCCAGTACTTC	CASSLGLARETQYF
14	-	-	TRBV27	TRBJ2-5	TGTGCCAGCAGTTTAATGGGGAAACGAGAGACCCAGTACTTC	CASSLMGKRETQYF
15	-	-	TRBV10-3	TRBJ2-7	TGTGCCATCAGTGCCTCGACAGCTAGCTCCTACGAGCAGTACTTC	CAISASTASSYEQYF
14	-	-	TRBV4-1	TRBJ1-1	TGCGCCACCCGGGGGGCCCTTCGGGGCACTGAAGCTTTCTTT	CATRGALRGTEAFF
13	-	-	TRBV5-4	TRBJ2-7	TGTGCCAGCAGGGGGCCCTTTACCTACGAGCAGTACTTC	CASRGPFTYEQYF